The table lists the clone carrying this T cell receptor beta chain with many counts. TCRdb reprocessed the 5' RACE reads via MiXCR and lists one record per CDR3 protein. Of approximately 110,000 distinct CDR3 sequences listed, 8.4% are singletons. This sample was included in a study of T cells after yellow fever vaccination. Looking at the study overall: Fractions of limited cellularity were prepared by means of SMART-Seq v4 Ultra Low Input.

CDR1 and CDR2 from the germline V gene are MNHEY and SVGAGI. The CDR3 extends over 15 amino acids. Trimming took 0 bases from V and 7 from J; bases not matched to a gene: 1. The sample consisted of CD8+ T cells sorted from PBMCs, taken 45 days after the yellow fever booster vaccination. The rearrangement links TRBV6-5 to TRBJ2-3; 13 positions match TRBD2. The TCR originated in a man between 25 and 39 years old who received the YFV17D yellow fever vaccine. CDR3 nucleotide sequence: TGTGCCAGCAGTTACTCGACTAGCGGGGGGAATACGCAGTATTTT. The encoded protein is CASSYSTSGGNTQYF.